This T cell receptor beta chain derives from a study of cytomegalovirus exposure and HLA in healthy donors. The CDR3 runs to 15 residues. The germline CDR1 and CDR2 sequences are MGHRA and YSYEKL. Trimming removed 4 bases at V and 5 bases at J, with 17 bases between. 60 Vbeta and 13 Jbeta primers were used in PCR. Profiled with immunoSEQ multiplex PCR; TCRdb holds only in-frame clones, not every one. The data contain approximately 120,000 clones, approximately 73% of them singletons. The study, taken as a whole, reports: Apart from CMV serostatus, no immune exposure information was available. A cluster of highly shared sequence variants was likely a sequencing artifact.

A note on this clone: The antigen remains unidentified.

The clonotype originates from a man aged 55 to 70 in good health and CMV-seropositive. The chain joins TRBV4-1 to TRBJ2-5; a weak D match, TRBD2 (6 bases). Input material: PBMCs. The CDR3 nucleotides read TGCGCCAGCAGCCCTGTCGGACTACCCTGGGAGACCCAGTACTTC. Its protein is CASSPVGLPWETQYF.